This T cell receptor beta chain was profiled in a study of blood T cell repertoires in COVID-19. Study as a whole: The United States, Italy and Spain were the sources of the acute and convalescent COVID-19 samples. From T cells, B-cell-depleted T cells, or PBMCs came the material, which was cDNA or gDNA.

Only one count was recorded for this clone. The CDR3 runs to 15 residues. Looked up from germline, CDR1 is SQVTM and CDR2 is ANQGSEA. J lost 0 bases, V lost 2 bases, and 1 base had no gene match. Original processing methods: By means of reference gene primer amplification, nucleated cell counts were estimated. Repertoires were generated with immunoSEQ multiplex PCR, while TCRdb's copy carries only in-frame clones and drops some. V and J calls and clone size are those listed in that table; D and trimming were worked out from the DNA. The sample has a few hundred thousand clones; about four fifths are singletons.

This chain links TRBV29-1 with TRBJ2-1; the match to TRBD2 covers 10 bases. The receptor was isolated from a woman under 30 with acute or convalescent COVID-19. The source material was peripheral blood. CDR3 protein: CSVELAGGSYNEQFF. The CDR3 DNA follows: TGCAGCGTTGAATTAGCGGGAGGCTCCTACAATGAGCAGTTCTTC.